A selection of T cell receptor beta chains follows, all from one sample in a study of CD8+ T cells in alopecia areata. Libraries were prepared by immunoSEQ multiplex PCR; TCRdb keeps only in-frame clonotypes and omits some of them. The sample consists of 110,000 or so clones, roughly 63% of them appearing once. Material: CD8+ T cells sorted from blood, obtained at week 4, from a patient treated with tofacitinib. These receptors were obtained from a human donor with alopecia areata. CDR3s leave out the opening cysteine and the closing phenylalanine or tryptophan.

V	J	CDR3
TRBV30	TRBJ1-1	AWSPLLNTEAF
TRBV30	TRBJ1-2	AWLDWDGYGYT
TRBV7-9	TRBJ2-2	ASSASSGGPTGELF
TRBV9	TRBJ2-5	ASSVGVGRAETQY
TRBV14	.	ASSQDITYEQY
TRBV28	TRBJ2-3	ASREGEHTQY
TRBV30	TRBJ2-3	AWSHLPLGDTQY
TRBV11-2	TRBJ2-3	ASSPGVGTDTQY
TRBV15	TRBJ1-1	ATRPPQGNTEAF
TRBV25-1	TRBJ2-5	ASTGGVDETQY
TRBV29-1	TRBJ2-7	SVEASYEQY
TRBV5-1	TRBJ1-6	ASSLGGRNSPLH
TRBV6-6	TRBJ2-5	ASSYMPGAGETQY
TRBV27	TRBJ1-5	ASGLTGNQPQH
TRBV6-5	TRBJ1-1	ASSSRWRTEAF
TRBV29-1	TRBJ2-1	SVEWWGVLNNEQF
TRBV29-1	TRBJ1-4	SVEEATGVAEKLF
TRBV30	TRBJ1-1	AWTTGGGTEAF
TRBV30	TRBJ1-6	AWGPGDSPLH
TRBV28	TRBJ1-5	ASSRTATGPQH
TRBV7-9	TRBJ1-1	ASSFAGAAEAF
TRBV30	TRBJ1-2	AWDGGGEESPPYGYT
TRBV19	TRBJ1-5	ASDSRDQGSSNQPQH
TRBV7-8	TRBJ2-7	ASSTISYEQY
TRBV7-9	TRBJ1-2	ASSTLTDTNYGYT
TRBV30	TRBJ1-5	AWSVLKGSQPQH
TRBV7-9	TRBJ2-1	ASSLVGLAENNEQF
TRBV29-1	TRBJ1-2	SVPRGRIGYT
TRBV27	TRBJ2-2	ASSPDREHTGELF
TRBV7-9	TRBJ1-2	ASSPNRGLANYGYT
TRBV29-1	TRBJ2-1	SVEGLVMKNNEQF
TRBV15	TRBJ1-5	ATSAGRTQPQH
TRBV30	TRBJ2-3	AWSVVRVGDTQY
TRBV29-1	TRBJ2-7	SVRARSYEQY
TRBV29-1	TRBJ2-1	SVEPDDEQF
TRBV30	TRBJ2-7	AWGSGTGIYEQY
TRBV6-5	TRBJ2-3	ASSHLAVSTDTQY
TRBV2	TRBJ2-2	ASEGQHTGELF
TRBV10-3	TRBJ1-3	AISGALGTSSGNTIY
TRBV4-1	TRBJ2-2	ASRVGGNTGELF
TRBV30	TRBJ2-2	AWSVPGELF
TRBV19	TRBJ2-7	ASSIGTGTEQY
TRBV7-7	TRBJ2-5	ASSLFDREKETQY
TRBV7-2	TRBJ1-1	ASSLTQAEAF
TRBV7-2	TRBJ2-7	ASSRSPGLAFHEQY
TRBV27	TRBJ2-4	ASPRVELAKNIQY
TRBV25-1	TRBJ1-1	ASKSSMNTEAF
TRBV9	TRBJ2-3	ASQGADTQY
TRBV29-1	TRBJ2-7	SVEDRGANWGEQY
TRBV30	TRBJ2-3	ACHEASGGAGTDTQY
TRBV7-9	TRBJ2-1	ASSLGLGQINEQF
TRBV29-1	TRBJ2-7	SVEVPPGPSYEQY
TRBV29-1	TRBJ2-2	GTSGVNTGELF
TRBV30	TRBJ2-5	AWSVWAGTQETQY
TRBV5-1	TRBJ1-1	ASSLGGLGTEAF
TRBV4-1	TRBJ1-4	ASSPGTWEDEKLF